These T cell receptor beta chains were read from a single sample in a study of Ad26.COV2.S vaccination and SARS-CoV-2 variants. Sequencing used immunoSEQ multiplex PCR; TCRdb keeps in-frame clones, though not all of them. The repertoire consists of about 350,000 clones, with around 92% occurring once and the leading ten covering roughly 3.9%. The source was peripheral blood, collected after recovery from COVID-19. These receptors originate from a human donor who had recovered from COVID-19. Both conserved end residues are part of each CDR3. The D gene is left open where the match is weak. The size field is filled for only some rows; it gives once, few, many or a size class.

>TRBJ1-2|NA|NA|TRBV6-5
CASSYSAGHLYGYTF
TGTGCCAGCAGTTACTCGGCGGGACACCTCTATGGCTACACCTTC
>TRBJ1-2|NA|NA|TRBV12-3/TRBV12-4
CASSLGQDYGYTF
TGTGCCAGCAGTTTAGGACAGGACTATGGCTACACCTTC
>TRBJ2-3|NA|NA|TRBV2
CASSEGYGRESSTDTQYF
TGTGCCAGCAGTGAAGGATATGGCAGGGAGTCTAGCACAGATACGCAGTATTTT
>TRBJ2-1|NA|NA|TRBV7-7
CASSFRPYNEQFF
TGTGCTAGCAGCTTCCGCCCTTACAATGAGCAGTTCTTC
>TRBJ1-2|NA|NA|TRBV2
CASSESRGLGGYTF
TGTGCCAGCAGTGAGTCAAGAGGGTTAGGAGGCTACACCTTC
>TRBJ2-3|TRBD2|NA|TRBV10-1
CASSRLAATDTQYF
TGCGCCAGCAGTCGACTAGCGGCCACAGATACGCAGTATTTT
>TRBJ1-2|TRBD1|NA|TRBV28
CASTSGQGGFGYTF
TGTGCCAGCACCTCGGGACAGGGAGGATTTGGCTACACCTTC
>TRBJ2-3|NA|NA|TRBV6-1
CASSGATRGAPSTDTQYF
TGTGCCAGCAGTGGGGCGACCCGGGGGGCCCCCTCCACAGATACGCAGTATTTT
>TRBJ1-6|NA|NA|TRBV7-2
CASSLGDFSSYNSPLHF
TGTGCCAGCAGCTTAGGGGACTTCAGCTCCTATAATTCACCCCTCCACTTT
>TRBJ1-2|NA|once|TRBV9
CASSDRHTNYGYTF
TGTGCCAGCAGCGACAGGCATACTAACTATGGCTACACCTTC
>TRBJ1-2|TRBD1|once|TRBV10-3
CAISEEPGQSTYGYTF
TGTGCCATCAGTGAGGAACCGGGACAGAGTACTTATGGCTACACCTTC
>TRBJ2-7|TRBD1|NA|TRBV7-9
CASTGGTGIYEQYF
TGTGCCAGCACTGGGGGGACAGGGATCTACGAGCAGTACTTC
>TRBJ1-5|NA|few|TRBV3-1/TRBV3-2
CASSQGAVDQPQHF
TGTGCCAGCAGCCAAGGGGCAGTAGATCAGCCCCAGCATTTT
>TRBJ2-7|NA|NA|TRBV18
CASSPWAGTVPSEQYF
TGTGCCAGCTCACCGTGGGCCGGGACCGTGCCTTCCGAGCAGTACTTC
>TRBJ1-1|NA|once|TRBV27
CASSLAGNTEAFF
TGTGCCAGCAGTTTAGCAGGAAACACTGAAGCTTTCTTT
>TRBJ1-1|TRBD1|NA|TRBV7-9
CASSPRGGTGYHTEAFF
TGTGCCAGCAGCCCCCGGGGGGGGACAGGGTACCACACTGAAGCTTTCTTT